This T cell receptor beta chain was profiled in a study of T-cell memory formation after mild COVID-19 (TCRdb year 2021). Regarding the research as a whole: Most TCR sequence clusters were specific to one of the two donors. The cohort was made up of two young adult volunteers, one female and one male, who were previously healthy. In a couple of donors, T-cell clones that expanded and contracted after mild COVID-19 were followed by sequencing TCRalpha and TCRbeta repertoires longitudinally.

PBMCs were isolated by Ficoll-Paque density gradient centrifugation. CDR1 SGHVS and CDR2 FQNEAQ are derived from the germline V gene. The CDR3 runs 16 amino acids, cysteine and phenylalanine included. Of the read, only the CDR3 DNA is kept; its 48 bases are in frame from base 1. V is cut back by 4 bases and J by 0 bases, with 6 bases in the junction unmatched. Sequencing was performed on an Illumina NovaSeq 6000. TCRalpha and TCRbeta cDNA libraries were built by 5'RACE with constant-segment primers, adding sample barcodes and unique molecular identifiers. RNA was extracted from every sample with Trizol reagent. The libraries were amplified in two PCR steps, and the second step added a second sample barcode and Illumina TruSeq adapters. Libraries were sequenced on an Illumina NovaSeq with 2 x 150 bp paired-end reads. Processing in the source paper ran as follows. With migec v1.2.7, reads were demultiplexed and then collapsed into UMI-guided consensus sequences. Using mixcr v2.1.11, UMI consensuses were aligned to TRA and TRB V and J templates and then assembled into clonotypes. A clonotype was counted as expanded or contracted only if both edgeR and NoisET called the change significant, with noise models trained on biological replicates. For edgeR calls, the cutoffs were a false discovery rate-adjusted p below 0.01 and a log2 fold-change threshold of 1. PCA with hierarchical clustering of max-normalized trajectories of the 1000 most abundant clonotypes was used as exploratory dynamics analysis. Each responding clone was given a CD4 or CD8 phenotype based on the CD4+ and CD8+ repertoires, which had been sequenced separately. TCRdb itself trimmed the public reads at Q25 with fastp, ran MiXCR and retained productive beta chains. Records with the same CDR3 protein are collapsed into one entry carrying the most frequent genes and DNA. The authors' filters were not applied to this entry. The sample has some 250,000 distinct CDR3 sequences on record, 9.4% of them singletons. The ten biggest clones cover roughly 21% of the sample.

To note about this clonotype: Its specific antigen is unknown. No quality values exist for individual bases; no much larger clone is one base distant.

Study-wide findings and limitations: Contracting CD4+ clones appeared mostly in the CM and EM memory subsets, whereas CD8+ clones were enriched in EMRA. The detection of some responding clones in pre-infection memory suggests that pre-existing cross-reactive memory T cells joined the SARS-CoV-2 response. The study included only a couple of mild cases, and larger cohorts that include severe cases with pre-infection samples were judged to be necessary. Whether the second-wave clones peaking on day 37 were SARS-CoV-2 specific was not confirmed. Clones contracting from day 15 to 85 had balanced CD4/CD8 phenotypes, while a second wave expanding from day 15 to 37 was biased towards CD4+.

The chain joins TRBV7-8 to TRBJ2-7, and 10 junctional nucleotides match TRBD2. Sequencing was performed on PBMCs or a T cell subset sorted from them (not recorded which). The TCR comes from a man aged 18 to 30 who had mild COVID-19 (a few samples of this study predate the infection). The sample titles of this study are shuffled in the database, so cell type and time point are left out; the donor was told from shared clones. The CDR3 is CASSSPSGGDSYEQYF. The DNA sequence follows: TGTGCCAGCAGCTCCCCCAGCGGGGGGGACTCCTACGAGCAGTACTTC. With all but the CDR3 taken from the reference TRBV7-8 and TRBJ2-7 genes, the full variable domain is: GAGVSQSPRYKVAKRGQDVALRCDPISGHVSLFWYQQALGQGPEFLTYFQNEAQLDKSGLPSDRFFAERPEGSVSTLKIQRTQQEDSAVYLCASSSPSGGDSYEQYFGPGTRLTVT.